This T cell receptor (beta chain) was sequenced for a study of T cells in Graves' hyperthyroidism and ophthalmopathy. Study-level findings and limits: Most thyroid clonotypes expanded above 0.001 were also detected in blood.

This clonotype was seen more than once but under ten times. Its specificity is not known. Amplification of TCR beta CDR3 regions used RNA as the template. An initial round of RT-PCR targeting the TCR CDR3 relied on the HTBI primer set. TCRdb fed the multiplex PCR reads into MiXCR, producing one record per CDR3 protein. Found here are 300,000 or so distinct CDR3 sequences, around 17% of them singletons; the top ten hold around 35%. Losses at the gene ends were 4 bases for V and 6 bases for J; bases not matched to a gene: 6. The CDR3 sequence is 15 residues long. Germline V CDR1 and CDR2: MGHRA, YSYEKL. This TCR was sampled from a young man with Graves' hyperthyroidism. What was sequenced was blood. V gene TRBV4-1 combines with J gene TRBJ2-1, with 10 bases that match TRBD2. CDR3 loop: CASSLTSGQLNEQFF. The CDR3, as DNA: TGCGCCAGCAGCCTGACTAGCGGGCAACTCAATGAGCAGTTCTTC.